This T cell receptor beta chain was profiled in a study of post-analysis software for immune sequencing data. The study's findings and limits: TRBV5-6, TRBV5-1 and TRBV20-1 were among five TRBV segments more frequent in patients than controls.

Comment on this clonotype: Antigen specificity is unknown.

V lost 3 bases, J lost 0 bases, and 10 bases stayed unmatched. This CDR3 is built from 19 residues. The V gene's germline CDR1 is DFQATT and CDR2 SNEGSKA (reference sequence). The library was made from cDNA and included unique molecular identifiers. TCRdb re-analysed the PCR reads in MiXCR, keeping a single row per CDR3 protein. The sample shows 650,000 to 850,000 distinct CDR3 sequences, approximately 53% of them seen only once. The clonotype comes from a girl aged 10 to 17 with multiple sclerosis. The chain combines TRBV20-1 with TRBJ2-1, with TRBD2 identical over 14 bases. Sequencing was performed on blood. CDR3 nucleotide sequence: TGCAGTGCTAGGACTAGCGGGGGGGCTGGAGTTAGCTCCTACAATGAGCAGTTCTTC. Translated, it gives CSARTSGGAGVSSYNEQFF.